These T cell receptor beta chains were read from a single sample in a study of blood T cell repertoires in COVID-19. Assay: immunoSEQ multiplex PCR; the TCRdb copy retains only in-frame clones and omits some. The table has about 130,000 clones, 85% seen once. The source material was peripheral blood. The receptors here all came from a woman aged 80 or older with acute or convalescent COVID-19. CDR3s include the opening cysteine and the closing phenylalanine or tryptophan. Each record gives: clone size, J gene, V gene, D gene, CDR3 protein, CDR3 DNA. The D gene is left open where the match is weak. A row's size may be missing; if present it is once, few, many or a size class.

size: .; J: TRBJ1-2; V: TRBV29-1; D: .; CDR3: CSVTAGVGYTF; DNA: TGCAGCGTTACCGCAGGGGTAGGCTACACCTTC
size: once; J: TRBJ2-5; V: TRBV5-1; D: .; CDR3: CASSSNRHQETQYF; DNA: TGCGCCAGCAGCTCTAACAGACATCAAGAGACCCAGTACTTC
size: .; J: TRBJ1-1; V: TRBV12-5; D: .; CDR3: CASGLGWRRNTEAFF; DNA: TGTGCTAGTGGTTTGGGGTGGAGGAGGAACACTGAAGCTTTCTTT
size: .; J: TRBJ1-1; V: TRBV27; D: TRBD1; CDR3: CASSTWTGSNTEAFF; DNA: TGTGCCAGCAGTACCTGGACAGGGTCGAACACTGAAGCTTTCTTT
size: .; J: TRBJ1-1; V: TRBV19; D: .; CDR3: CASSNPRGVISEAFF; DNA: TGTGCCAGCTCCAACCCCCGGGGGGTAATCTCTGAAGCTTTCTTT
size: .; J: TRBJ1-2; V: TRBV5-5; D: TRBD1; CDR3: CASSLLGQSYGYTF; DNA: TGTGCCAGCAGCCTGTTGGGACAGAGTTATGGCTACACCTTC
size: .; J: TRBJ2-7; V: TRBV24-1; D: .; CDR3: CATSDLPFEGRDFGSYEQYF; DNA: TGTGCCACCAGTGATTTGCCATTCGAGGGTAGGGACTTTGGGTCCTACGAGCAGTACTTC
size: .; J: TRBJ1-1; V: TRBV7-9; D: TRBD1; CDR3: CASSTTQQGVYPEAFF; DNA: TGTGCCAGCAGCACCACGCAGCAGGGGGTTTACCCTGAAGCTTTCTTT
size: .; J: TRBJ1-1; V: TRBV20-1; D: .; CDR3: CSASYQGAFF; DNA: TGCAGTGCTAGTTATCAGGGGGCTTTCTTT
size: once; J: TRBJ2-2; V: TRBV7-3; D: TRBD1; CDR3: CASSTPGGSGTGELFF; DNA: TGTGCCAGCAGCACCCCAGGGGGCTCAGGCACCGGGGAGCTGTTTTTT